This T cell receptor beta chain was recovered during a study of blood T cell repertoires in COVID-19. Across the whole study: Samples came from the United States, Italy and Spain, spanning acute and convalescent COVID-19. The cDNA or gDNA used as material had been derived from T cells, B-cell-depleted T cells, or PBMCs.

The CDR3 sequence is 15 residues long. Deletions cut 1 base from V and 6 bases from J, with 12 bases between. The germline gives CDR1 SGHVS, CDR2 FQNEAQ. Methods used by the authors: For nucleated cells, counts were estimated from reference gene primer amplification. Here immunoSEQ multiplex PCR was the method, and the copy in TCRdb shows in-frame clones only, minus some. V, J and clone size are taken as reported in that table, and D and trimming were inferred from the DNA itself. In the table there are 90,000 or so clones, 80% to 90% of which are singletons. This sequence was found in a woman older than 75 with active COVID-19. The sequenced sample consisted of peripheral blood. The chain couples TRBV7-8 to TRBJ2-2; D is possibly TRBD1 (5 bases). In DNA, the CDR3 is TGTGCCAGCAGCTTAGACGCAGGGTTTGCCGGGGAGCTGTTTTTT. The encoded protein is CASSLDAGFAGELFF.